The 2 T cell receptor beta chains presented below share a single source sample, sequenced in a study of identical twins. TCRdb redid the calling of the 5' RACE reads with MiXCR, one entry per CDR3 protein. The sample lists some 500,000 distinct CDR3 sequences; about 13% were seen once. These data are also associated with another study on yellow fever vaccine responses in identical twins.

Sequenced material: CD4+ T cells sorted from blood. Every receptor here comes from a woman aged 18-29 years in good health.

The genes are TRBV15 and TRBJ2-5; 10 bases map to TRBD1. The V gene end was trimmed by 5 bases and the J gene end by 2 bases; junction bases not matched to a gene: 5. The CDR3 extends over 15 amino acids. CDR1 and CDR2 from the germline V gene are LNHNV and YYDKDF (reference sequence). CDR3 protein: CATSLGQGRQETQYF. The CDR3 nucleotides read TGTGCCACCAGCTTGGGACAGGGGAGACAAGAGACCCAGTACTTC.

This chain joins TRBV7-2 and TRBJ2-5, with D perhaps TRBD1 or TRBD2 (5 bases each). Trimming took off 7 bases at V and 1 base at J, with 22 bases between the two ends. CDR3 length equals 17 residues. Per the germline V gene, CDR1 is SGHTA and CDR2 is FQGNSA. CDR3 nucleotide sequence: TGTGCCAGCAACGCCGGGCCTGGGACGCGGCTCCAAGAGACCCAGTACTTC. Translation: CASNAGPGTRLQETQYF. Based on the CDR3 plus reference TRBV7-2 and TRBJ2-5, the full variable domain is GAGVSQSPSNKVTEKGKDVELRCDPISGHTALYWYRQSLGQGLEFLIYFQGNSAPDKSGLPSDRFSAERTGGSVSTLTIQRTQQEDSAVYLCASNAGPGTRLQETQYFGPGTRLLVL.